This TCR beta chain was captured by sequencing in a study of regulatory T cells in long-lasting Graves disease. Specified time point: newly diagnosed GD, antithyroid drugs for less than 3 months. With RNA extracted from PBMCs as input, the TCR library was made. Under American Thyroid Association guidelines, Graves' disease was diagnosed. Germline V gives CDR1 SGHDN, CDR2 FVKESK. The CDR3 runs 14 residues. Trimming took 4 bases from V and 3 from J; bases not matched to a gene: 5. Notes on the study in general: Patients whose Graves' disease persisted exhibited lower TCR diversity than those newly diagnosed. With some 2,700 shared public clonotypes, persistent patients exceeded new patients, who shared around 970.

This clonotype was picked up one time. Its antigen is unknown. Relying on iRepertoire HTBI primers and Arm-PCR of CDR3 regions, the team built TCR beta libraries. Original analysis: Taken together, the samples had roughly 56 TRBV and 13 to 15 TRBJ segments identified. TCRdb analysed the multiplex PCR reads with MiXCR anew, one entry per CDR3 protein. The V and J calls follow TCRdb's processing rather than the paper's. The sample lists around 330,000 distinct CDR3 sequences, under 20% seen once, with roughly 35% in the top ten. The TCR originated in a female donor with Graves disease. Here the sequenced sample was peripheral blood mononuclear cells (PBMCs), taken at new diagnosis, from a patient treated with antithyroid drugs. J is TRBJ1-1 and V is TRBV14; 7 bases are a match to TRBD1. The CDR3 sequence: CASSLGQSHTEAFF. DNA of the CDR3: TGTGCCAGCAGCCTGGGACAGAGCCACACTGAAGCTTTCTTT.